This T cell receptor (beta chain) derives from a study of OX40 agonist ivuxolimab in advanced cancers. Turning to the study itself: Six ivuxolimab dose levels, 0.01 to 10 mg/kg, were given intravenously every 2 weeks. From 23 to 79 years was the age range, with a mean of around 60 years, and over 80% were male.

With 1 base clipped from V and 3 bases from J, the junction kept 3 bases outside the gene matches. Germline V gene lookup returns CDR1 MGHRA and CDR2 YSYEKL. The CDR3 runs to 15 residues. Study results and limitations: Clonal expansion in partial responders at 0.1-3.0 mg/kg ranked among the lowest. More expanded clones were found, on average, in CD8+ than in CD4+ T cells.

Sequencing used immunoSEQ multiplex PCR; TCRdb keeps in-frame clones, though not all of them. The sample consists of tens of thousands of clones, roughly 90% of them appearing once. Details on this clone: The antigen is undetermined.

The input for sequencing was CD4+ or CD8+ T cells sorted from blood, taken in a trial of the OX40 agonist ivuxolimab. The rearrangement uses TRBV4-1 and TRBJ1-2; 9 nucleotides match TRBD1. The TCR comes from an adult with an advanced solid tumor such as melanoma, head and neck, liver or kidney cancer. CDR3 nucleotides: TGCGCCAGCAGCCAAGGGACAGGGGTTTACTATGGCTACACCTTC. This translates into CASSQGTGVYYGYTF.